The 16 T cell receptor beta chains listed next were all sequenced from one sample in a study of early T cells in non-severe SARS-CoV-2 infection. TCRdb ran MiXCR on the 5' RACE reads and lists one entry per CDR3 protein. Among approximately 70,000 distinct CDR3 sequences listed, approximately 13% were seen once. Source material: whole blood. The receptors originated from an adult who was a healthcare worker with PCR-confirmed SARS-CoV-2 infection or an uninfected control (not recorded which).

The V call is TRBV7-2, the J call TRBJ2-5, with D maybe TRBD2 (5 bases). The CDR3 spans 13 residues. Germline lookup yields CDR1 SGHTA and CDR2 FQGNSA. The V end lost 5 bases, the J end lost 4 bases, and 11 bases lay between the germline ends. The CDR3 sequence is CASSPTSGETQYF. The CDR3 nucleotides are TGTGCCAGCAGCCCAACTAGTGGAGAGACCCAGTACTTC.

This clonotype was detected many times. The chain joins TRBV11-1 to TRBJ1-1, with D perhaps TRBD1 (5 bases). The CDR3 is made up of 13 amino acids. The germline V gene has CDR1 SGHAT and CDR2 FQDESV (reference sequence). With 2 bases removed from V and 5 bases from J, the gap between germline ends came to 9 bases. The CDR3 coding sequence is TGTGCCAGCAGCTTATTAAGGGGTACTGAAGCTTTCTTT. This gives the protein CASSLLRGTEAFF.

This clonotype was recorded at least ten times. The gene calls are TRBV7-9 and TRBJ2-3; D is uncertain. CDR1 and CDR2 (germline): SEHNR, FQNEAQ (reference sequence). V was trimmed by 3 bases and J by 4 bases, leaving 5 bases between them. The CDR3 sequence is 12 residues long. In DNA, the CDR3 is TGTGCCAGCAGCTTCACAGCAGATACGCAGTATTTT. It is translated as CASSFTADTQYF.

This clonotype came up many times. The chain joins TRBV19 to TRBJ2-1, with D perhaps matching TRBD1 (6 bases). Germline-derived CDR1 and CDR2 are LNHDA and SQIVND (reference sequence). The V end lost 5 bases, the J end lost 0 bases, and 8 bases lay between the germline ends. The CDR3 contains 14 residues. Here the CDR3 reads CASSQGNSYNEQFF. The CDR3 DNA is TGTGCCAGTAGTCAGGGGAACTCCTACAATGAGCAGTTCTTC.

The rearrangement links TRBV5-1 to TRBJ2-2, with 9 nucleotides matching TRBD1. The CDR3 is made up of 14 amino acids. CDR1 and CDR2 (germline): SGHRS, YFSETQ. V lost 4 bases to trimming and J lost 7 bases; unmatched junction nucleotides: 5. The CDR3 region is CASSGTGFNGELFF. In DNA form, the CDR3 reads TGCGCCAGCAGCGGGACAGGGTTTAACGGGGAGCTGTTTTTT.

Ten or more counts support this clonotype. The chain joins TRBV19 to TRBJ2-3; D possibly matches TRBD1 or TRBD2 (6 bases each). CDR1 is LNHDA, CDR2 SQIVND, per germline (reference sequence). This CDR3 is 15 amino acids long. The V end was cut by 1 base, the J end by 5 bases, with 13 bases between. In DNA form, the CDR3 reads TGTGCCAGTAGTATAGTTTGGGGGGCTGAAGATACGCAGTATTTT. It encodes CASSIVWGAEDTQYF. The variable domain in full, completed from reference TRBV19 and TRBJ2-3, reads DGGITQSPKYLFRKEGQNVTLSCEQNLNHDAMYWYRQDPGQGLRLIYYSQIVNDFQKGDIAEGYSVSREKKESFPLTVTSAQKNPTAFYLCASSIVWGAEDTQYFGPGTRLTVL.

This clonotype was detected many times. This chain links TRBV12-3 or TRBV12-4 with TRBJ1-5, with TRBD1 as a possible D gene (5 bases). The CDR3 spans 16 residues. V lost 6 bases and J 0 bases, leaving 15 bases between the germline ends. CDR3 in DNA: TGTGCCAGCAGAGCCCGGGGCACCCATAGCAATCAGCCCCAGCATTTT. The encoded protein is CASRARGTHSNQPQHF.

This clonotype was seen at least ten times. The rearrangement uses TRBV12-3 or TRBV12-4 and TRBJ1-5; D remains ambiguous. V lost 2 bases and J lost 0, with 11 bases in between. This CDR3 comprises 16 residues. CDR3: CASSLRPAFSNQPQHF. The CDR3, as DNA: TGTGCCAGCAGTTTAAGGCCGGCTTTTAGCAATCAGCCCCAGCATTTT.

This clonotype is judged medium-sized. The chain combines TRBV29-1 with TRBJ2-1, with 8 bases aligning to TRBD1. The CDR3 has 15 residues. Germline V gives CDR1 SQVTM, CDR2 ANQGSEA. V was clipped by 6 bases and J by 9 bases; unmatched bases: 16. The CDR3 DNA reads TGCAGCGTCCCTAACCAGGACAGGGAAGGAGGTGAGCAGTTCTTC. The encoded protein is CSVPNQDREGGEQFF.

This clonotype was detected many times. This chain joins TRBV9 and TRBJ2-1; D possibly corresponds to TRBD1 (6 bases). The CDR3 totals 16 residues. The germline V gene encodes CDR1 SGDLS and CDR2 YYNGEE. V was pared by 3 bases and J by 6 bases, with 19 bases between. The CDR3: CASSADPRGVSNEQFF. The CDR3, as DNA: TGTGCCAGCAGCGCAGACCCCAGGGGAGTTTCCAATGAGCAGTTCTTC.

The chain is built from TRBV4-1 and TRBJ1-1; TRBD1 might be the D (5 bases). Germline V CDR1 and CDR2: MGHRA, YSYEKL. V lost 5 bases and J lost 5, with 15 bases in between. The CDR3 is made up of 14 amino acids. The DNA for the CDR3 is TGCGCCAGCAGCTTACGGGACTCGGATACTGAAGCTTTCTTT. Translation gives CASSLRDSDTEAFF.

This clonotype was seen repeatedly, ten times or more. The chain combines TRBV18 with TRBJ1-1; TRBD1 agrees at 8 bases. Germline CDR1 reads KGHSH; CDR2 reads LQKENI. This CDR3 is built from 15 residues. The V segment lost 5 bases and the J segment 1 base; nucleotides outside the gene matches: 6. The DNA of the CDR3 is TGTGCCAGCTCAACTCAAGGACAGGGGAACACTGAAGCTTTCTTT. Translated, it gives CASSTQGQGNTEAFF.

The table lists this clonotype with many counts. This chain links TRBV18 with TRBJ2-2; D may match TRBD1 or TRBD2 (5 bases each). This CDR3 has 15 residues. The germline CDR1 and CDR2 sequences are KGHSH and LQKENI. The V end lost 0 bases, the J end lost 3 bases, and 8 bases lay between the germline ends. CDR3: CASSPPGRHTGELFF. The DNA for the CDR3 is TGTGCCAGCTCACCACCGGGACGGCACACCGGGGAGCTGTTTTTT.

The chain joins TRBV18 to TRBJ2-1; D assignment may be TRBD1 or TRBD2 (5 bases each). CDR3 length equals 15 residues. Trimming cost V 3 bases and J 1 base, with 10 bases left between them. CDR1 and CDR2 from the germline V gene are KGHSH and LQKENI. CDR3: CASSPIEGSYNEQFF. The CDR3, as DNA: TGTGCCAGCTCACCTATAGAGGGGTCCTACAATGAGCAGTTCTTC.

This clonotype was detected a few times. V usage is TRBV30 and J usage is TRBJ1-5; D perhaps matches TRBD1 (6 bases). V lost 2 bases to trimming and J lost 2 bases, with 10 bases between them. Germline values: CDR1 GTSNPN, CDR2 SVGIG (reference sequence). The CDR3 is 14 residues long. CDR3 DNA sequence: TGTGCCTGGAGTATCGGGGGGCGCAATCAGCCCCAGCATTTT. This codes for CAWSIGGRNQPQHF. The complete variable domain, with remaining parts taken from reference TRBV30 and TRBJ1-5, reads SQTIHQWPATLVQPVGSPLSLECTVEGTSNPNLYWYRQAAGRGLQLLFYSVGIGQISSEVPQNLSASRPQDRQFILSSKKLLLSDSGFYLCAWSIGGRNQPQHFGDGTRLSIL.

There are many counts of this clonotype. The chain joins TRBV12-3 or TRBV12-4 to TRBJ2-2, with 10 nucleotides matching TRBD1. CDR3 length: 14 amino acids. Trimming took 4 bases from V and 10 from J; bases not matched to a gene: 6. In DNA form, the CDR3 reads TGTGCCAGCAGTTCTCGGACAGGGGGTATGGAGCTGTTTTTT. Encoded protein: CASSSRTGGMELFF.